This passage covers 10 T cell receptor beta chains from one sample sequenced in a study of cytomegalovirus exposure and HLA in healthy donors. Amplification used 60 Vbeta primers and 13 Jbeta primers. Method: immunoSEQ multiplex PCR; TCRdb's copy keeps in-frame clones and lacks some. In the table there are over 130,000 clones, 80% of which are singletons. Sample: PBMCs. The receptors derive from a man aged 45 to 65 in good health and CMV-seronegative.

The chain combines TRBV7-3 with TRBJ1-4; D not resolved. Germline loops: CDR1 SGHTA, CDR2 FQGTGA. The CDR3 has 15 residues. Deletions cut 1 base from V and 5 bases from J, with 11 bases between. The CDR3 region has the DNA TGTGCCAGCAGCTTAAACGGCGGAGAGAATGAAAAACTGTTTTTT. It translates to CASSLNGGENEKLFF.

The chain carries TRBV2 and TRBJ1-1, with D uncertain. The germline CDR1 and CDR2 sequences are SNHLY and FYNNEI. The ends were cut back, 6 bases at V and 11 bases at J, with 19 bases in the middle. The CDR3 length is 13 residues. DNA for the CDR3: TGTGCCAGCAGCGGAATCAGGAGGTCGACGGCTTTCTTT. Its protein product is CASSGIRRSTAFF.

This clone was seen a single time. The chain has TRBV10-1 and TRBJ2-3; 11 nucleotides line up with TRBD1. This CDR3 region has 17 residues. Germline CDR1 and CDR2: WNHNN and SYGVQD (reference sequence). Trimming cost V 6 bases and J 5 bases; bases outside gene matches: 13. This CDR3 reads CASSDTPGQGEGDTQYF. The CDR3, as DNA: TGCGCCAGCAGCGACACACCGGGACAGGGGGAGGGAGATACGCAGTATTTT.

The chain carries TRBV29-1 and TRBJ2-7, with TRBD1 identical over 9 bases. The CDR3 sequence is 12 residues long. Germline CDR1 and CDR2: SQVTM and ANQGSEA. Trimming removed 7 bases from V and 2 bases from J; junction bases left unmatched: 3. The CDR3 sequence is CSGRDRAYEQYF. The CDR3 DNA follows: TGCAGCGGCCGGGACAGGGCCTACGAGCAGTACTTC.

The rearrangement links TRBV4-1 to TRBJ1-6, with D possibly matching TRBD1 (5 bases). CDR1 MGHRA and CDR2 YSYEKL come from the germline V gene. This CDR3 contains 17 residues. Between the trimmed V and J ends, which lost 0 bases and 8 bases, there was a span of 17 bases. The DNA for the CDR3 is TGCGCCAGCAGCCAAGAATCGCAGGTTGGGGACTATTCACCCCTCCACTTT. Translation: CASSQESQVGDYSPLHF.

The rearrangement links TRBV5-4 to TRBJ2-1, with a weak D call TRBD2 (6 bases). V was cut by 0 bases and J by 7 bases, with 11 bases left in between. The germline V gene has CDR1 SGHNT and CDR2 YYREEE (reference sequence). This CDR3 spans 14 amino acids. The CDR3: CASSLGGLANEQFF. Written as DNA, the CDR3 is TGTGCCAGCAGCTTGGGAGGGCTAGCGAATGAGCAGTTCTTC.

The chain employs TRBV2 and TRBJ2-1, with 8 positions matching TRBD2. The V and J ends lost 7 bases and 8 bases, in that order; junction bases with no gene match: 7. The length of the CDR3 is 13 residues. CDR1 and CDR2 from the germline V gene are SNHLY and FYNNEI. The CDR3 bases are TGTGCCAGCAACCAGCGGGAGTCGTATGAGCAGTTCTTC. As protein: CASNQRESYEQFF.

This chain connects TRBV7-6 to TRBJ1-4; D gene uncertain. Germline assignment: CDR1 SGHVS and CDR2 FNYEAQ. The CDR3 consists of 17 residues. Trimming left V 8 bases short and J 0 bases short, with 19 bases between. CDR3 nucleotides: TGTGCCAGCCTGATTGGGCCCCCTGGTTCAACTAATGAAAAACTGTTTTTT. Translated, it gives CASLIGPPGSTNEKLFF. Full variable domain (missing parts from reference TRBV7-6 and TRBJ1-4): GAGVSQSPRYKVTKRGQDVALRCDPISGHVSLYWYRQALGQGPEFLTYFNYEAQQDKSGLPNDRFSAERPEGSISTLTIQRTEQRDSAMYRCASLIGPPGSTNEKLFFGSGTQLSVL.

The chain couples TRBV7-9 to TRBJ1-2; D not resolved. The CDR3 is made up of 13 amino acids. V lost 1 base, J lost 0 bases, and 3 bases lay in between. CDR1 and CDR2 (germline): SEHNR, FQNEAQ (reference sequence). The CDR3 DNA reads TGTGCCAGCAGCTTAGTCTCTAACTATGGCTACACCTTC. Protein sequence: CASSLVSNYGYTF.

The rearrangement uses TRBV7-2 and TRBJ2-3; D is unresolved. Trimming cost V 5 bases and J 2 bases, with 14 bases left between them. The CDR3 covers 15 residues. From germline, CDR1 is SGHTA and CDR2 FQGNSA. Here the CDR3 reads CASSRTPSYTDTQYF. The CDR3 DNA reads as TGTGCCAGCAGCCGAACTCCGTCTTACACAGATACGCAGTATTTT.